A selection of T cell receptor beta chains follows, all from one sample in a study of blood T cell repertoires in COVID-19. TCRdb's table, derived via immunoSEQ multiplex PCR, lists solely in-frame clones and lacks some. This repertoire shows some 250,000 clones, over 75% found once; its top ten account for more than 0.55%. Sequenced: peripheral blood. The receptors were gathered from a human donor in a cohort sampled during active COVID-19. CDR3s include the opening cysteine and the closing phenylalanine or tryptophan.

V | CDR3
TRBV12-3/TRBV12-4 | CASSLGDRARFF
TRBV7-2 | CASSFLGQNTEAFF
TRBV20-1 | CSAMDRETQYF
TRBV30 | CAWSSKGGTAAGYTF
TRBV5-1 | CASGSRQGMSGANVLTF
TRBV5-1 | CASSLGGTGEKLFF
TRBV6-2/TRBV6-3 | CASSSGLNYGYTF
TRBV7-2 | CASSLVAGGTGGSEQFF
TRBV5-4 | CASSSGTSGSSYEQYF
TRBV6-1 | CASSVLTSGGPSSYEQYF
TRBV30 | CAWLTRTDTQYF
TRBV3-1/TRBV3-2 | CASSHDRRNTEAFF
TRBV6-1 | CASSEFSGSGWHF
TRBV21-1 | CASSTSSYNEQFF
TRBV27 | CASSSQLYTEAFF
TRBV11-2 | CASSPDRPSYEQYF
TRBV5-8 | CASTGTGKGSYEQYF
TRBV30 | CAWAGGLNSPLHF
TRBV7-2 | CASSLSLGRETQYF
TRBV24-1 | CATSATTGSLNEQFF
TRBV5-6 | CASSLGRNTEAFF
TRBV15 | CATSRDRQYYNQPQHF
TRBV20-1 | CSAAGQETQYF
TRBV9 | CASSGAGAEAFF
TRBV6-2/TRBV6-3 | CASSYPTGDGYTF
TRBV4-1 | CASSQMGANTEAFF
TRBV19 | CASSQGTPNTEAFF
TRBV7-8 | CASSLDRSYNSPLHF
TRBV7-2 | CASSLGQQETQYF
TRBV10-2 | CASSGLAGEQYF
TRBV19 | CASSTAGTYEQYF
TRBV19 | CASSIWRLANEQFF
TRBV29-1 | CSFWTGGNQPQHF
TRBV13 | CASSQTRRDRGRYEQYF
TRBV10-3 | CAISGTGETYEQYF
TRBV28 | CASSTDLGQISQETQYF
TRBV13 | CASSPLRAASYEQYF
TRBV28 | CASNPGREVETQYF
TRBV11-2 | CASSLVSTEGSPLHF
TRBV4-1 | CASSLHGTSGYNEQFF
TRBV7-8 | CASSPLIRGSKNIQYF
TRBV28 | CASSIRQGRWGATNEKLFF
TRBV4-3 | CASSQDSTGQGVQPQHF